Below, 20 T cell receptor beta chains from the same sample are listed, as sequenced in a study of blood T cells in healthy people across ages. A second PCR of 7 to 11 cycles used a sample-barcoded 5' primer and a J-beta primer mix. TCRdb passed the 5' RACE reads through MiXCR, listing each CDR3 protein once. Of more than 500,000 distinct CDR3 sequences in the sample, around a quarter were seen once. This sample also appeared in a second study, on T cells of mothers and their children.

The specimen sequenced was blood. Receptor source: a boy aged 2 to 9 in good health.

The chain carries TRBV2 and TRBJ2-5; TRBD2 aligns across 9 bases. This CDR3 has 14 residues. With V trimmed by 9 bases and J by 7 bases, 12 bases remained unmatched. Germline V gives CDR1 SNHLY, CDR2 FYNNEI. This chain's CDR3 is CASKTGTSSSTQYF. The CDR3 nucleotides are TGTGCCAGTAAAACCGGGACTAGCAGTTCGACCCAGTACTTC.

The genes are TRBV9 and TRBJ2-3, with D perhaps assigned TRBD1 or TRBD2 (5 bases each). Germline V gives CDR1 SGDLS, CDR2 YYNGEE. V was shortened by 0 bases and J by 4 bases, with 12 bases between the two germline ends. The CDR3 sequence is 15 residues long. CDR3 in amino acids: CASSVASVGADTQYF. The CDR3 DNA reads TGTGCCAGCAGCGTAGCTAGTGTGGGGGCAGATACGCAGTATTTT.

This clonotype was counted a few times. CDR3 in DNA: TGTGCCAGCACCCTGATGATGCAGGGTTTCTCTGGGGCCAACGTCCTGACTTTC. Its translation is CASTLMMQGFSGANVLTF. This chain uses TRBV6-1 with TRBJ2-6; possibly TRBD1 for D (5 bases). V shed 7 bases and J shed 0 bases, with 19 bases lying between them. Germline V gene lookup returns CDR1 MNHNS and CDR2 SASEGT. The CDR3 covers 18 residues.

The V and J genes are TRBV6-2 or TRBV6-3 and TRBJ2-7; D possibly matches TRBD1 or TRBD2 (5 bases each). V was pared by 0 bases and J by 4 bases, with 13 bases between. The CDR3 covers 15 residues. Germline V gene sequence: CDR1 MNHEY, CDR2 SVGEGT. The CDR3, as DNA: TGTGCCAGCAGTTACTCGAAGCCGGGGCAGTACGAGCAGTACTTC. It translates to CASSYSKPGQYEQYF.

There are a few counts of this clonotype. A much bigger clone sits one base away, suggesting this may be a read error. No conserved phenylalanine or tryptophan ends this CDR3, so it is likely a read error. The chain joins TRBV12-3 or TRBV12-4 to TRBJ2-7; unclear D gene. The V and J ends lost 4 bases and 7 bases respectively, with 11 bases between them. The CDR3 is 12 amino acids. CDR3 sequence reads: CASSSSPLEQYC. The CDR3 DNA sequence: TGTGCCAGCAGTTCCTCGCCTCTGGAGCAGTACTGC.

The chain has TRBV5-8 and TRBJ2-3; D call uncertain. Trimming pared 4 bases from V and 2 bases from J, leaving 5 bases between. The CDR3 contains 12 residues. Germline CDR1 SGHTS, CDR2 YDEGEE. CDR3 DNA: TGTGCCAGCAGCCAAACCACAGATACGCAGTATTTT. Translating it yields CASSQTTDTQYF.

V and J are TRBV9 and TRBJ2-3; 13 bases map to TRBD2. There are 18 residues in the CDR3. Unmatched junction bases numbered 12, after V lost 4 bases and J lost 4 bases. CDR1 is SGDLS, CDR2 YYNGEE, per germline. Here the CDR3 reads CASSSRTSGGPMSDTQYF. The CDR3 DNA reads TGTGCCAGCAGCTCCCGGACTAGCGGGGGTCCAATGTCAGATACGCAGTATTTT.

This clonotype turned up a few times. For the CDR3, the DNA is TGTGCCAGCAGCTTAGGGGCGAGAGGGGGGCAAGAGACCCAGTACTTC. It is translated as CASSLGARGGQETQYF. The rearrangement joins TRBV7-2 to TRBJ2-5; D may be TRBD1 or TRBD2 (6 bases each). V lost 1 base and J lost 2, with 14 bases in between. The CDR3 is made up of 16 amino acids. Germline loops: CDR1 SGHTA, CDR2 FQGNSA.

This chain links TRBV27 with TRBJ2-5; a possible D gene is TRBD2 (6 bases). Trimming pared 4 bases from V and 0 bases from J, leaving 12 bases between. The germline CDR1 and CDR2 sequences are MNHEY and SMNVEV (reference sequence). CDR3 length equals 15 residues. As DNA, the CDR3 is TGTGCCAGCAGTTCTTACCGGGACTACCAAGAGACCCAGTACTTC. Its protein product is CASSSYRDYQETQYF.

This chain joins TRBV27 and TRBJ2-1; D could derive from TRBD1 or TRBD2 (5 bases each). TRBJ2-5 explains the end of the DNA better; the J call may be wrong. Germline values: CDR1 MNHEY, CDR2 SMNVEV (reference sequence). The CDR3 covers 15 residues. The DNA for the CDR3 is TGTGCCAGCAGTACCACCCGGGCGGGTTTAGGGGCCCAGTACTTC. Translating gives CASSTTRAGLGAQYF.

The chain combines TRBV18 with TRBJ2-5; 7 bases line up with TRBD2. The J call may not be correct, given that the DNA end is closer to TRBJ2-7. The CDR3 is made up of 15 amino acids. CDR1 is KGHSH, CDR2 LQKENI, per germline. The CDR3: CASSPAGDSSYEQYF. The CDR3 bases are TGTGCCAGCTCACCAGCGGGAGATAGTTCCTACGAGCAGTACTTC.

The chain links TRBV6-1 to TRBJ1-2, with D maybe TRBD1 (6 bases). CDR3 length equals 13 residues. Between the trimmed V and J ends, which lost 8 bases and 4 bases, there was a span of 14 bases. Germline CDR1 is MNHNS and CDR2 is SASEGT. As DNA, the CDR3 is TGTGCCAGCCTCGAGGGGACATTCTATGGCTACACCTTC. Translation: CASLEGTFYGYTF.

V gene TRBV12-3 or TRBV12-4 combines with J gene TRBJ2-5; TRBD2 agrees at 9 bases. The CDR3 covers 16 residues. V lost 5 bases to trimming and J lost 2 bases; unmatched junction nucleotides: 9. This CDR3 reads CASSPLGLAEQETQYF. The DNA for the CDR3 is TGTGCCAGCAGTCCGCTGGGACTAGCAGAACAAGAGACCCAGTACTTC.

This clonotype was counted only a few times. The chain carries TRBV6-5 and TRBJ2-7, with D perhaps matching TRBD2 (5 bases). This CDR3 is built from 14 residues. V lost 5 bases to trimming and J lost 0 bases, with 11 bases between them. CDR1 MNHEY and CDR2 SVGAGI come from the germline V gene. CDR3 residues: CASSPRGSSYEQYF. The CDR3 DNA reads as TGTGCCAGCAGTCCCCGGGGTAGCTCCTACGAGCAGTACTTC.

This clonotype was seen a handful of times. The chain joins TRBV27 to TRBJ2-5, with D perhaps matching TRBD1 or TRBD2 (6 bases each). With the DNA end fitting TRBJ2-7 better, the J assignment may be wrong. The CDR3 length is 15 residues. Germline V gene data show CDR1 as MNHEY and CDR2 as SMNVEV (reference sequence). This CDR3 reads CASSQGHGGDYEQYF. In nucleotides, the CDR3 is TGTGCCAGCAGTCAGGGACATGGAGGGGACTACGAGCAGTACTTC.

This clonotype was seen more than once but under ten times. The J gene is TRBJ1-2, the V gene TRBV2; tentative D call: TRBD1 (6 bases). CDR3 length equals 14 residues. Between the trimmed V and J ends, which lost 8 bases and 2 bases, there was a span of 15 bases. Germline V CDR1 and CDR2: SNHLY, FYNNEI. The CDR3 nucleotides read TGTGCCAGCCTGAGGGGGGTTCTCAACTATGGCTACACCTTC. Its protein is CASLRGVLNYGYTF.

This clonotype was seen only a few times. The V and J genes are TRBV20-1 and TRBJ1-1; 8 bases map to TRBD1. Germline V gives CDR1 DFQATT, CDR2 SNEGSKA (reference sequence). The CDR3 has 13 residues. Losses at the gene ends were 6 bases for V and 1 base for J; bases not matched to a gene: 4. The CDR3 DNA reads as TGCAGTGCCTCCGGGACAGGGAACACTGAAGCTTTCTTT. Its protein is CSASGTGNTEAFF.

The chain couples TRBV6-1 to TRBJ2-5; D is uncertain. V was shortened by 6 bases and J by 0 bases, with 8 bases between the two germline ends. This CDR3 comprises 13 residues. Germline loops: CDR1 MNHNS, CDR2 SASEGT. The CDR3 reads CASSWTYQETQYF. CDR3 bases: TGTGCCAGCAGCTGGACGTACCAAGAGACCCAGTACTTC.

The V gene is TRBV12-3 or TRBV12-4, the J gene TRBJ2-7; the D is unclear. Trimming pared 4 bases from V and 7 bases from J, leaving 11 bases between. This CDR3 comprises 12 residues. Written as DNA, the CDR3 is TGTGCCAGCAGTTCCCCGCCCGGGGAGCAGTACTTC. Its translation: CASSSPPGEQYF.

This clonotype was seen more than once but under ten times. The rearrangement links TRBV2 to TRBJ1-1; D not resolved. Trimming shortened V by 3 bases and J by 4 bases, and 12 bases separated the two germline ends. Looked up from germline, CDR1 is SNHLY and CDR2 is FYNNEI. The CDR3 is 14 amino acids. This CDR3 reads CASSDPGESTEAFF. Here the CDR3 DNA reads TGTGCCAGCAGTGATCCGGGTGAGAGCACTGAAGCTTTCTTT.